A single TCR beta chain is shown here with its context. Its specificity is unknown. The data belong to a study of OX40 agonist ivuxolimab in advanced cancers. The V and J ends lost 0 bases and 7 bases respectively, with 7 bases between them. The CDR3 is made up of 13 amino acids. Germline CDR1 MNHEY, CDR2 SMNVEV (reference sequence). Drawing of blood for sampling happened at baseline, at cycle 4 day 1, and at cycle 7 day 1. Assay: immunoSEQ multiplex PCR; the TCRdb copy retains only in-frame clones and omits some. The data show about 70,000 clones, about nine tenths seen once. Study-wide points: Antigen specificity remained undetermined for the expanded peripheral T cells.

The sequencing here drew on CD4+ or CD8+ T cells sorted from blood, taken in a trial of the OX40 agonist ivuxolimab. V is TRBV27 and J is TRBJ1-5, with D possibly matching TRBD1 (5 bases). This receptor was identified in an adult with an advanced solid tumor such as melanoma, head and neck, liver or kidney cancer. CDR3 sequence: CASSLSRVQPQHF. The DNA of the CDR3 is TGTGCCAGCAGTTTATCCAGGGTCCAGCCCCAGCATTTT.